These 20 T cell receptor beta chains came from one sample sequenced in a study of metastatic and nonmetastatic thyroid tumors. Each patient went into thyroid surgery without having received any treatment. TCRdb used MiXCR to call clones anew from the PCR reads. The table records around 18,000 clones, 29% of them present only once. The sequenced sample consisted of tumor tissue. Receptors originate from a female donor with papillary thyroid cancer or a benign thyroid nodule (not recorded which). Some clones in this sample may be carry-over from other donors' samples.

V is TRBV4-1 and J is TRBJ2-5, with 15 bases lining up with TRBD2. Trimming at V came to 4 bases and at J to 4 bases, leaving 13 bases not matched to a gene. Germline values: CDR1 MGHRA, CDR2 YSYEKL. This CDR3 has 19 residues. CDR3 DNA: TGCGCCAGCAGCCTAACCGGACTAGCGGGGGGGGCGACCCCAGAGACCCAGTACTTC. This sequence encodes CASSLTGLAGGATPETQYF.

The V gene is TRBV4-2, the J gene TRBJ2-3; 9 nucleotides match TRBD2. CDR1 is LGHNA, CDR2 YNFKEQ, per germline. The CDR3 is made up of 14 amino acids. Trimming at V came to 0 bases and at J to 8 bases, leaving 3 bases not matched to a gene. In nucleotides, the CDR3 is TGTGCCAGCAGCCAAGAGGTGACTAGCGGTACGCAGTATTTT. Amino acid sequence: CASSQEVTSGTQYF.

This clone was recorded a few times. The chain combines TRBV28 with TRBJ1-3; D is uncertain. Looked up from germline, CDR1 is MDHEN and CDR2 is SYDVKM. The V gene lost 6 bases and the J gene lost 0 bases, with 15 bases spanning the gap. This CDR3 is 16 amino acids long. As DNA, the CDR3 is TGTGCCAGCAGCACCTTTGTCGGCAGCTCTGGAAACACCATATATTTT. Translated, it gives CASSTFVGSSGNTIYF.

This clone was seen only a few times. The chain uses TRBV6-1 and TRBJ2-7, with 9 bases lining up with TRBD1. CDR1 is MNHNS and CDR2 is SASEGT in the germline V gene. V lost 6 bases, J lost 0 bases, and 6 bases stayed unmatched. The CDR3 runs 15 residues. The CDR3 loop reads CASSVTGGSSYEQYF. The CDR3, as DNA: TGTGCCAGCAGCGTTACAGGGGGCAGCTCCTACGAGCAGTACTTC.

This chain joins TRBV6-1 and TRBJ1-2; a possible D gene is TRBD1 (6 bases). CDR1 and CDR2 (germline): MNHNS, SASEGT. Trimming stripped 5 bases from V and 3 bases from J, with 16 bases between. The CDR3 runs 15 residues. CDR3 in amino acids: CASSPEGRGHYGYTF. Here the CDR3 DNA reads TGTGCCAGCAGTCCTGAGGGCAGGGGCCACTATGGCTACACCTTC.

By share, this clone counts as medium-sized. The chain carries TRBV11-3 and TRBJ2-2; D is possibly TRBD1 (7 bases). The germline V gene has CDR1 SGHNT and CDR2 YENEEA. The CDR3 has 14 residues. The germline V and J ends were trimmed by 3 bases and 5 bases, with 10 bases remaining between them. The CDR3 nucleotides are TGTGCCAGCAGCTTCCAGGGGGGAACCGGGGAGCTGTTTTTT. Its protein product is CASSFQGGTGELFF. The complete variable domain, with remaining parts taken from reference TRBV11-3 and TRBJ2-2, reads EAGVVQSPRYKIIEKKQPVAFWCNPISGHNTLYWYLQNLGQGPELLIRYENEEAVDDSQLPKDRFSAERLKGVDSTLKIQPAELGDSAVYLCASSFQGGTGELFFGEGSRLTVL.

The rearrangement links TRBV5-1 to TRBJ2-2, with 8 bases matching TRBD1. Germline CDR1 and CDR2: SGHRS and YFSETQ. This CDR3 has 16 amino acids. After removal of 3 bases from V and 2 bases from J, the junction contained 6 bases not matched to a gene. The CDR3 DNA follows: TGCGCCAGCAGCTCGAATGGACAGGGCAACACCGGGGAGCTGTTTTTT. Translating gives CASSSNGQGNTGELFF.

The J gene is TRBJ2-3, the V gene TRBV6-1; D perhaps matches TRBD1 (6 bases). Trimming cost V 6 bases and J 5 bases, with 9 bases left between them. Germline CDR1 reads MNHNS; CDR2 reads SASEGT. The CDR3 contains 12 residues. The CDR3 region has the DNA TGTGCCAGCAGGTCACAGGGAGATACGCAGTATTTT. Residues: CASRSQGDTQYF.

This clone has a handful of counts. This chain connects TRBV28 to TRBJ2-5; 8 nucleotides line up with TRBD1. Unmatched junction bases numbered 8, after V lost 3 bases and J lost 5 bases. The CDR3 loop spans 15 amino acids. In germline, CDR1 is MDHEN, CDR2 SYDVKM. CDR3 region: CASSFTTGGTETQYF. In DNA form, the CDR3 reads TGTGCCAGCAGTTTTACAACAGGGGGTACGGAGACCCAGTACTTC.

This clone occurred many times. This chain connects TRBV19 to TRBJ1-4; D possibly corresponds to TRBD1 (5 bases). V lost 3 bases to trimming and J lost 0 bases, with 11 bases between them. Per germline, CDR1 LNHDA and CDR2 SQIVND (reference sequence). The CDR3 totals 16 residues. This CDR3 is CASSMGRGPTNEKLFF. CDR3 in DNA: TGTGCCAGTAGTATGGGTAGGGGCCCAACTAATGAAAAACTGTTTTTT.

By share of the sample, this clone is medium-sized. V gene TRBV5-1 combines with J gene TRBJ2-7, with 10 bases lining up with TRBD1. Trimming cost V 5 bases and J 2 bases; bases outside gene matches: 16. CDR3 length equals 18 residues. CDR1 SGHRS and CDR2 YFSETQ come from the germline V gene. The CDR3 region has the DNA TGCGCCAGCAGACTTTCGCCCCTCGGGACAGGGGTCACCTACGAGCAGTACTTC. Protein product: CASRLSPLGTGVTYEQYF.

The V and J genes are TRBV5-1 and TRBJ1-5; 7 nucleotides align to TRBD1. Unmatched junction bases numbered 12, after V lost 10 bases and J lost 2 bases. The CDR3 runs 15 residues. Looked up from germline, CDR1 is SGHRS and CDR2 is YFSETQ. CDR3 DNA sequence: TGCGCCGGTAGCTTGGGACAGTCGGGCAATCAGCCCCAGCATTTT. It is translated as CAGSLGQSGNQPQHF.

This clone was detected once. The gene calls are TRBV5-1 and TRBJ1-6, with a tentative D call TRBD1 (6 bases). The CDR3 contains 15 residues. CDR1 is SGHRS, CDR2 YFSETQ, per germline. Trimming cost V 0 bases and J 10 bases, with 14 bases left between them. CDR3 loop: CASSLGAGEMSPLHF. The CDR3 bases are TGCGCCAGCAGCTTGGGGGCAGGGGAGATGTCACCCCTCCACTTT.

V usage is TRBV7-8 and J usage is TRBJ1-2; no definite D call. CDR3 size: 13 residues. Deletions cut 2 bases from V and 6 bases from J, with 10 bases between. Per germline, CDR1 SGHVS and CDR2 FQNEAQ. CDR3 sequence (DNA): TGTGCCAGCAGCTTACAGCGCAAGGATGGCTACACCTTC. Protein sequence: CASSLQRKDGYTF. Based on the CDR3 plus reference TRBV7-8 and TRBJ1-2, the full variable domain is GAGVSQSPRYKVAKRGQDVALRCDPISGHVSLFWYQQALGQGPEFLTYFQNEAQLDKSGLPSDRFFAERPEGSVSTLKIQRTQQEDSAVYLCASSLQRKDGYTFGSGTRLTVV.

This clone appeared a few times. The chain has TRBV27 and TRBJ1-1; no clear D. CDR1 is MNHEY, CDR2 SMNVEV, per germline (reference sequence). V lost 4 bases and J lost 6, with 9 bases in between. This CDR3 has 12 amino acids. The DNA for the CDR3 is TGTGCCAGCAGTTCCTCACGGGCTGAAGCTTTCTTT. Translating gives CASSSSRAEAFF.

The CDR3 here is CASTRGPWYEQFF. CDR3 coding DNA: TGTGCCAGCACGCGAGGGCCTTGGTATGAGCAGTTCTTC. The V call is TRBV11-2, the J call TRBJ2-1; TRBD2 is a possible D gene (5 bases). The CDR3 extends over 13 amino acids. V gave up 7 bases and J gave up 8 bases, with 15 bases separating them. CDR1 is SGHAT and CDR2 is FQNNGV in the germline V gene.

V gene TRBV6-1 combines with J gene TRBJ1-1; D perhaps matches TRBD1 (6 bases). The CDR3 extends over 14 amino acids. Trimming left V 4 bases short and J 1 base short, with 10 bases between. Germline CDR1 MNHNS, CDR2 SASEGT. CDR3 residues: CASSVRGWNTEAFF. In DNA, the CDR3 is TGTGCCAGCAGTGTCAGGGGATGGAACACTGAAGCTTTCTTT.

This clone came up many times. The V and J genes are TRBV29-1 and TRBJ2-2, with 7 positions matching TRBD1. V lost 1 base to trimming and J lost 2 bases; unmatched junction nucleotides: 10. CDR1 and CDR2 (germline): SQVTM, ANQGSEA. The CDR3 has 17 amino acids. CDR3 region: CSVEGLRDRTNTGELFF. The CDR3 DNA reads as TGCAGCGTTGAAGGCCTCCGGGACAGAACTAACACCGGGGAGCTGTTTTTT.

This sequence joins TRBV6-5 and TRBJ2-7; 7 positions match TRBD2. This CDR3 is 18 amino acids long. The trim removed 0 bases at V and 5 bases at J, leaving 16 bases unmatched. Per the germline V gene, CDR1 is MNHEY and CDR2 is SVGAGI. The CDR3 coding sequence is TGTGCCAGCAGTTACTCGATGGTGGGGGGAGGGGTCCAGAACGAGCAGTACTTC. Its translation: CASSYSMVGGGVQNEQYF.

This clone is medium-sized by share. The chain links TRBV6-5 to TRBJ2-3, with TRBD1 matching 7 bases. From germline, CDR1 is MNHEY and CDR2 SVGAGI. V lost 0 bases and J lost 2; bases outside the gene matches: 8. The CDR3 length is 17 residues. CDR3 bases: TGTGCCAGCAGTTACTCGTATCCGGGACAGAACACAGATACGCAGTATTTT. Residues: CASSYSYPGQNTDTQYF.